Here is one T cell receptor beta chain with its context. Seattle's cohort entered during active infection and was followed longitudinally. Original methodology: It was from reference gene primer amplification that nucleated cell counts were estimated. Assay used: immunoSEQ multiplex PCR; TCRdb lists only in-frame clones, some missing. The V and J calls and the clone size are those of that table, but D and trimming were determined from the DNA. Of fewer than 250,000 clones in the sample, 85% to 95% were seen once. This sample was taken from a study of blood T cell repertoires in COVID-19. Study at large: Acute-phase and convalescent COVID-19 samples originated in the United States, Italy and Spain. T cells, B-cell-depleted T cells, or PBMCs provided the cDNA or gDNA that served as material.

Germline CDR1 is MNHEY and CDR2 is SVGAGI. V lost 6 bases and J lost 7; bases outside the gene matches: 8. The CDR3 length is 15 residues. The receptor was isolated from a young man with COVID-19, enrolled during active disease. The sequencing sample was made of peripheral blood. This chain uses TRBV6-5 with TRBJ2-1; 11 nucleotides line up with TRBD2. CDR3 residues: CASSTIAGGKNEQFF. The CDR3, as DNA: TGTGCCAGCAGCACCATAGCGGGGGGGAAGAATGAGCAGTTCTTC.